This TCR beta chain was obtained from a study of response to subunit inactivated influenza vaccine. In the case of this clonotype: Its antigen is currently unknown.

TCRdb re-analysed the RT-PCR reads in MiXCR, keeping a single row per CDR3 protein. The profile covers 540,000 or so distinct CDR3 sequences, with 13% appearing a single time and under 15% taken by the ten largest. Findings and limits, study-wide: Few additional T cells are recruited per seasonal influenza vaccination, authors suggested.

The junction had 5 bases not matched to a gene; V was cut back by 6 bases and J by 2 bases. Germline V lookup: CDR1 MNHEY, CDR2 SVGEGT. The CDR3 is made up of 14 amino acids. The sequencing here drew on PBMCs from blood, taken roughly 47 days after vaccination. The V call is TRBV6-2 or TRBV6-3, the J call TRBJ2-3, with 7 bases identical to TRBD2. This clonotype was sampled from a man aged 50 to 59 who received an inactivated influenza vaccine. CDR3 region: CASRQRGPTDTQYF. In DNA, the CDR3 is TGTGCCAGCAGACAGCGGGGACCCACAGATACGCAGTATTTT.